The 19 T cell receptor beta chains given below trace back to one sample, sequenced in a study of CD4+ T cells in melanoma. TCRdb's copy holds only in-frame clones and misses some; the assay was immunoSEQ multiplex PCR. Of roughly 52,000 clones listed, almost 70% are singletons. Sequenced input: tumor tissue. These receptors were taken from a human donor with melanoma.

The genes are TRBV27 and TRBJ2-7; possibly TRBD1 or TRBD2 for D (5 bases each). Germline V gene data show CDR1 as MNHEY and CDR2 as SMNVEV (reference sequence). CDR3 size: 15 residues. Trimming pared 5 bases from V and 3 bases from J, leaving 17 bases between. For the CDR3, the DNA is TGTGCCAGCAGTCCTACCCGGGACCGGCACTACGAGCAGTACTTC. Protein product: CASSPTRDRHYEQYF.

The rearrangement uses TRBV27 and TRBJ2-5; tentatively, D is TRBD2 (6 bases). Germline assignment: CDR1 MNHEY and CDR2 SMNVEV (reference sequence). With 5 bases removed from V and 5 bases from J, the gap between germline ends came to 18 bases. This CDR3 is 15 amino acids long. The CDR3 loop is CASSDRGNSGETQYF. CDR3 nucleotide sequence: TGTGCCAGCAGTGATCGGGGGAATTCGGGGGAGACCCAGTACTTC.

The chain couples TRBV13 to TRBJ2-5; perhaps TRBD1 as D (6 bases). V was trimmed by 5 bases and J by 5 bases, leaving 12 bases between them. CDR1 is PRHDT, CDR2 FYEKMQ, per germline (reference sequence). This CDR3 has 13 amino acids. CDR3 nucleotides: TGTGCCAGCAGCCCGGGACAAGTCGAGACCCAGTACTTC. Translating gives CASSPGQVETQYF.

The rearrangement uses TRBV6-5 and TRBJ2-7, with no clear D. Trimming pared 7 bases from V and 6 bases from J, leaving 13 bases between. The germline V gene has CDR1 MNHEY and CDR2 SVGAGI. CDR3 length equals 12 residues. Written as DNA, the CDR3 is TGTGCCAGCACCTCACTCGTGGGCGAGCAGTACTTC. This encodes CASTSLVGEQYF.

This clone was observed a few times. The chain uses TRBV6-5 and TRBJ1-2; D uncertain. Germline V CDR1 and CDR2: MNHEY, SVGAGI. This CDR3 is 14 amino acids long. V was trimmed by 2 bases and J by 4 bases, leaving 11 bases between them. The CDR3 bases are TGTGCCAGCAGTTACGTAGACGGACGCTATGGCTACACCTTC. This encodes CASSYVDGRYGYTF.

This clone was detected only a few times. The chain uses TRBV9 and TRBJ1-2, with 8 bases matching TRBD1. V lost 3 bases and J lost 0; bases outside the gene matches: 7. Per the germline V gene, CDR1 is SGDLS and CDR2 is YYNGEE. There are 16 residues in the CDR3. The CDR3 nucleotides read TGTGCCAGCAGCGGCTACAGGGGGGGTACTAACTATGGCTACACCTTC. Amino acid sequence: CASSGYRGGTNYGYTF.

This clone has only a few counts. The chain is built from TRBV5-1 and TRBJ1-6; 9 nucleotides line up with TRBD1. Germline lookup yields CDR1 SGHRS and CDR2 YFSETQ. V was pared by 7 bases and J by 5 bases, with 1 base of the junction left unmatched. The CDR3 is made up of 13 amino acids. The CDR3 nucleotides are TGCGCCAGCCGGGACAGGGATAATTCACCCCTCCACTTT. Its translation: CASRDRDNSPLHF.

This clone was counted once. The chain employs TRBV11-2 and TRBJ2-3; either TRBD1 or TRBD2 may supply D (5 bases each). Germline lookup yields CDR1 SGHAT and CDR2 FQNNGV. The length of the CDR3 is 16 residues. Trimming took 5 bases from V and 2 from J, leaving 17 bases between them. This CDR3 reads CASSRGARGLTDTQYF. CDR3 bases: TGTGCCAGCAGCCGAGGGGCGAGGGGTCTCACAGATACGCAGTATTTT.

V and J are TRBV11-2 and TRBJ1-2, with a possible D match to TRBD1 (6 bases). Germline lookup yields CDR1 SGHAT and CDR2 FQNNGV. The CDR3 has 17 amino acids. Trimming took 0 bases from V and 0 from J, leaving 14 bases between them. CDR3 nucleotide sequence: TGTGCCAGCAGCTTAGAAAGGGGGGCAGGGCCTAACTATGGCTACACCTTC. Amino acids: CASSLERGAGPNYGYTF.

V usage is TRBV30 and J usage is TRBJ2-3; 9 bases are a match to TRBD2. Germline V CDR1 and CDR2: GTSNPN, SVGIG (reference sequence). With V trimmed by 4 bases and J by 0 bases, 14 bases remained unmatched. The length of the CDR3 is 18 residues. CDR3: CAWKGQRGALLSTDTQYF. DNA of the CDR3: TGTGCCTGGAAAGGGCAGCGGGGGGCCCTCCTGAGCACAGATACGCAGTATTTT.

The chain recombines TRBV9 with TRBJ2-1, with 10 bases that match TRBD2. CDR3 length: 17 amino acids. Germline loops: CDR1 SGDLS, CDR2 YYNGEE. V lost 0 bases to trimming and J lost 4 bases; unmatched junction nucleotides: 7. This chain's CDR3 is CASSVGVSGGPYNEQFF. The CDR3 DNA is TGTGCCAGCAGCGTAGGGGTTAGCGGGGGGCCTTACAATGAGCAGTTCTTC.

This chain links TRBV7-8 with TRBJ2-1; D is perhaps TRBD1 or TRBD2 (5 bases each). The CDR3 has 15 residues. Germline V gene data show CDR1 as SGHVS and CDR2 as FQNEAQ. The V end was cut by 1 base, the J end by 1 base, with 8 bases between. The DNA of the CDR3 is TGTGCCAGCAGCTTAGTGGGGGATTCCTACAATGAGCAGTTCTTC. It codes for CASSLVGDSYNEQFF.

This sequence joins TRBV11-2 and TRBJ1-2; weak D call: TRBD1 (5 bases). The CDR3 covers 15 residues. Trimming pared 5 bases from V and 3 bases from J, leaving 16 bases between. From germline, CDR1 is SGHAT and CDR2 FQNNGV. The CDR3 region has the DNA TGTGCCAGCAGCCCGAGCGGGGCGCTGGACTATGGCTACACCTTC. Amino acids: CASSPSGALDYGYTF.

J is TRBJ1-1 and V is TRBV28, with D perhaps matching TRBD1 (5 bases). Trimming removed 7 bases at V and 8 bases at J, with 17 bases between. Germline CDR1 is MDHEN and CDR2 is SYDVKM. This CDR3 is built from 13 residues. The CDR3 region is CASTYEGNQEAFF. Here the CDR3 DNA reads TGTGCCAGCACATACGAGGGGAACCAAGAAGCTTTCTTT. The variable domain in full, completed from reference TRBV28 and TRBJ1-1, reads DVKVTQSSRYLVKRTGEKVFLECVQDMDHENMFWYRQDPGLGLRLIYFSYDVKMKEKGDIPEGYSVSREKKERFSLILESASTNQTSMYLCASTYEGNQEAFFGQGTRLTVV.

The chain recombines TRBV2 with TRBJ1-2, with a weak D call TRBD1 (5 bases). V was cut by 2 bases and J by 5 bases, with 24 bases left in between. The germline V gene encodes CDR1 SNHLY and CDR2 FYNNEI. The CDR3 has 18 amino acids. CDR3 region: CASSENIFRAKSDYGYTF. In DNA, the CDR3 is TGTGCCAGCAGTGAAAACATTTTCAGGGCCAAGTCGGATTATGGCTACACCTTC.

The chain uses TRBV18 and TRBJ1-2; D is uncertain. This CDR3 region has 14 residues. Trimming took 2 bases from V and 6 from J, leaving 13 bases between them. Germline V lookup: CDR1 KGHSH, CDR2 LQKENI. The CDR3 DNA is TGTGCCAGCTCACCAGAGGGTGCCTACGATGGCTACACCTTC. Translating gives CASSPEGAYDGYTF.

The V call is TRBV29-1, the J call TRBJ1-1; possibly TRBD1 for D (5 bases). The CDR3 is 10 amino acids. Trimming stripped 6 bases from V and 11 bases from J, with 13 bases between. CDR1 and CDR2 from the germline V gene are SQVTM and ANQGSEA. The CDR3 DNA sequence: TGCAGCGTCGGGGGAGGGTACGCTTTCTTT. The encoded protein is CSVGGGYAFF.

The chain carries TRBV5-1 and TRBJ1-2; 7 positions match TRBD1. This CDR3 is built from 12 residues. The germline V gene has CDR1 SGHRS and CDR2 YFSETQ. J gave up 8 bases and V 4 bases, and 5 bases lay outside the gene matches. CDR3 in amino acids: CASSTTGDGYTF. DNA for the CDR3: TGCGCCAGCAGCACCACAGGGGACGGCTACACCTTC. Variable domain in full (rest from reference TRBV5-1 and TRBJ1-2): KAGVTQTPRYLIKTRGQQVTLSCSPISGHRSVSWYQQTPGQGLQFLFEYFSETQRNKGNFPGRFSGRQFSNSRSEMNVSTLELGDSALYLCASSTTGDGYTFGSGTRLTVV.

The chain carries TRBV4-2 and TRBJ2-1; D gene uncertain. The CDR3 consists of 16 residues. V dropped 0 bases and J dropped 0 bases, with 9 bases sitting between them. Germline V CDR1 and CDR2: LGHNA, YNFKEQ. CDR3 protein: CASSQEGGSSYNEQFF. The CDR3 nucleotides read TGTGCCAGCAGCCAAGAAGGTGGCAGCTCCTACAATGAGCAGTTCTTC.